The clone carrying this TCR beta chain was found a few times. Profiled with immunoSEQ multiplex PCR; TCRdb holds only in-frame clones, not every one. Of around 61,000 clones listed, about 96% were seen once; the top ten hold around 0.19%. These data originate in a study of technical replicates of blood from four donors. Germline V CDR1 and CDR2: SGHTA, FQGNSA. V trimming: 1 base; J trimming: 5 bases; junction bases outside the gene matches: 4. This CDR3 has 15 residues. The sequenced sample was T cells isolated from PBMCs. The V and J genes are TRBV7-2 and TRBJ2-2; 7 bases line up with TRBD1. The receptor was derived from a human donor in good health. For the CDR3, the DNA is TGTGCCAGCAGCTTAGGGTTACAGGGGACCGGGGAGCTGTTTTTT. Its translation is CASSLGLQGTGELFF.